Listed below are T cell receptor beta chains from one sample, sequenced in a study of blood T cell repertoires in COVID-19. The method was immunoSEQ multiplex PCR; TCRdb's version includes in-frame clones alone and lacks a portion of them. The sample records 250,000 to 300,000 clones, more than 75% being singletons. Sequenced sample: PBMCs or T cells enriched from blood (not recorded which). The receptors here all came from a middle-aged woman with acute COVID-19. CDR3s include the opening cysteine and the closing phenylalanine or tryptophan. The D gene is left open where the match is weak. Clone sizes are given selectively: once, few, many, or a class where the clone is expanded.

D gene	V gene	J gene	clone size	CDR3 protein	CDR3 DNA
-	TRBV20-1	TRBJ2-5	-	CSGRRETQYF	TGCAGTGGTAGGAGGGAGACCCAGTACTTC
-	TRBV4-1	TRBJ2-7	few	CASSQGQQSYEQYF	TGCGCCAGCAGCCAGGGACAACAGAGCTACGAGCAGTACTTC
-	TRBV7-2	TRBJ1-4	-	CASSPLSGANEKLFF	TGTGCCAGCAGCCCACTATCGGGGGCTAATGAAAAACTGTTTTTT
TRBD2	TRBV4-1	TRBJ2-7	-	CASSHSPTSGGAADEQYF	TGCGCCAGCAGCCACAGTCCCACTAGCGGGGGGGCCGCAGACGAGCAGTACTTC
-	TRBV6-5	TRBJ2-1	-	CASRPAGQAYNEQFF	TGTGCCAGCAGGCCAGCGGGACAGGCCTACAATGAGCAGTTCTTC
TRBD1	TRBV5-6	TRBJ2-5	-	CASSRDRGAETQYF	TGTGCCAGCAGCCGGGACAGGGGGGCAGAGACCCAGTACTTC
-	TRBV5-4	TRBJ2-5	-	CASSLGQRETQYF	TGTGCCAGCAGCTTGGGACAAAGGGAGACCCAGTACTTC
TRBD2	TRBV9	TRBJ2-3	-	CASSVPGGTSTDTQYF	TGTGCCAGCAGCGTACCGGGAGGGACTAGCACAGATACGCAGTATTTT
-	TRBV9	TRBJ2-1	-	CASSVDLNSYNEQFF	TGTGCCAGCAGCGTAGACTTAAACTCCTACAATGAGCAGTTCTTC
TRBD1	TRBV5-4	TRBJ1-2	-	CASSHDRGGYTF	TGTGCCAGCAGTCACGACAGGGGTGGCTACACCTTC
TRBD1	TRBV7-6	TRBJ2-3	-	CASSQRTGLTDTQYF	TGTGCCAGCAGCCAGCGGACAGGGTTAACAGATACGCAGTATTTT
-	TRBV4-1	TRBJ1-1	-	CASSSQAGRFSEAFF	TGCGCCAGCAGCTCCCAAGCGGGACGGTTCAGTGAAGCTTTCTTT
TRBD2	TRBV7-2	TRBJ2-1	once	CASSPSRSSGGMGEQFF	TGTGCCAGCAGCCCCTCTCGGTCCAGCGGGGGCATGGGTGAGCAGTTCTTC
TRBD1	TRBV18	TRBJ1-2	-	CASSPGQPPNYGYTF	TGTGCCAGCTCACCGGGACAGCCCCCTAACTATGGCTACACCTTC
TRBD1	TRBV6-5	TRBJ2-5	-	CASRRGTGARETQYF	TGTGCCAGCAGACGCGGGACAGGAGCGCGAGAGACCCAGTACTTC
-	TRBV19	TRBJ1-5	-	CASSLRGEQPQHF	TGTGCCAGTAGTCTCAGGGGTGAGCAGCCCCAGCATTTT
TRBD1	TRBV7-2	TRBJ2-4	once	CASSLDRGRAKNIQYF	TGTGCCAGCAGCTTGGACAGGGGGCGAGCCAAAAACATTCAGTACTTC
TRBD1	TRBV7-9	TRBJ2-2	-	CASSLGDRGRTGELFF	TGTGCCAGCAGCTTAGGGGACAGGGGGCGGACCGGGGAGCTGTTTTTT
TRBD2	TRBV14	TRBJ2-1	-	CASSQGGRLQFF	TGTGCCAGCAGCCAGGGGGGGAGGCTGCAGTTCTTC
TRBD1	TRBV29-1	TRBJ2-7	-	CSVEERGQGHHEQYF	TGCAGCGTTGAAGAGCGCGGACAGGGTCACCACGAGCAGTACTTC
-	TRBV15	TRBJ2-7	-	CATSSERTSSYEQYF	TGTGCCACCAGTTCTGAGCGGACCAGCTCCTACGAGCAGTACTTC
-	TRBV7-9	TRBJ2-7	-	CASSGIGAAYEQYF	TGTGCCAGCAGCGGGATTGGGGCTGCCTACGAGCAGTACTTC
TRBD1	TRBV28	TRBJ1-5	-	CASSPPSGQELDNQPQHF	TGTGCCAGCAGTCCCCCGTCTGGACAGGAGTTAGACAATCAGCCCCAGCATTTT
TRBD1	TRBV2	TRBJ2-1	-	CASSLGQGRNNEQFF	TGTGCCAGCAGCCTTGGACAGGGCCGAAACAATGAGCAGTTCTTC
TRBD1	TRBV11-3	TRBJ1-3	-	CASSLDSGRGQGSGNTIYF	TGTGCCAGCAGCTTAGATTCGGGTCGTGGACAGGGCTCTGGAAACACCATATATTTT
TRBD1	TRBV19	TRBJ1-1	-	CASSTRGDSRKAFF	TGTGCCAGTAGTACTAGGGGGGACAGCAGAAAAGCTTTCTTT
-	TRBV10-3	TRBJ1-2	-	CAISESGSPSYGYTF	TGTGCCATCAGTGAGTCGGGCAGTCCCAGCTATGGCTACACCTTC
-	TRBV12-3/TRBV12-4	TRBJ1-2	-	CASSLTGNGYTF	TGTGCCAGCAGTTTAACAGGGAATGGCTACACCTTC
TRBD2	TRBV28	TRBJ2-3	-	CASSTKTSGDTDTQYF	TGTGCCAGCAGCACGAAAACTAGCGGGGACACAGATACGCAGTATTTT
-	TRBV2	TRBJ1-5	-	CASSFPGLNQPQHF	TGTGCCAGCAGTTTTCCAGGGCTCAATCAGCCCCAGCATTTT
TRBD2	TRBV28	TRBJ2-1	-	CASRLAGGSEQFF	TGTGCCAGCAGGCTAGCGGGAGGGTCTGAGCAGTTCTTC
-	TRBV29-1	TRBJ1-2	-	CSVTDSNGYTF	TGCAGCGTTACGGACAGTAATGGCTACACCTTC
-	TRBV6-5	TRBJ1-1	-	CASPSTGYTEAFF	TGTGCCAGTCCATCTACAGGGTACACTGAAGCTTTCTTT
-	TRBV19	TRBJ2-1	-	CASSIVGWNEQFF	TGTGCCAGTAGTATCGTCGGTTGGAATGAGCAGTTCTTC
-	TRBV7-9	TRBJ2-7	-	CASSLVGQTYEQYF	TGTGCCAGCAGCTTAGTTGGACAGACCTACGAGCAGTACTTC
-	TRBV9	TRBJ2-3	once	CASSVATYTDTQYF	TGTGCCAGCAGCGTAGCTACGTACACAGATACGCAGTATTTT
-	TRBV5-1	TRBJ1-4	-	CASSWRSATNEKLFF	TGCGCCAGCAGCTGGAGGTCCGCAACTAATGAAAAACTGTTTTTT
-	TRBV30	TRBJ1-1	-	CAWAPRGDTEAFF	TGTGCCTGGGCCCCCAGGGGCGACACTGAAGCTTTCTTT
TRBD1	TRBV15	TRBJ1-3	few	CATSTTGARGNTIYF	TGTGCCACCAGCACGACAGGGGCTCGTGGAAACACCATATATTTT
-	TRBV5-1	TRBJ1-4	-	CASSSQAYEKLFF	TGCGCCAGCAGCTCCCAAGCGTACGAAAAACTGTTTTTT
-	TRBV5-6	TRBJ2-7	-	CASSFLSEQYF	TGTGCCAGCAGCTTCTTATCCGAGCAGTACTTC
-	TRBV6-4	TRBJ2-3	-	CASSDDPGLCEHTDTQYF	TGTGCCAGCAGTGACGACCCTGGACTCTGTGAGCACACAGATACGCAGTATTTT
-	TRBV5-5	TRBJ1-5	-	CASSLQPRNSNQPQHF	TGTGCCAGCAGCTTGCAACCGCGAAATAGCAATCAGCCCCAGCATTTT
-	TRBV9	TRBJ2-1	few	CASSPQEYNEQFF	TGTGCCAGCAGCCCACAGGAGTACAATGAGCAGTTCTTC
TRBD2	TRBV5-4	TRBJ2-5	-	CASSLGTRGTQYF	TGTGCCAGCAGCTTGGGGACTAGGGGGACCCAGTACTTC
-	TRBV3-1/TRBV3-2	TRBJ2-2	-	CASSPPIVTGELFF	TGTGCCAGCAGCCCCCCCATTGTCACCGGGGAGCTGTTTTTT
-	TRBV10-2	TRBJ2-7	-	CASQQHYEQYF	TGCGCCAGCCAACAGCACTACGAGCAGTACTTC
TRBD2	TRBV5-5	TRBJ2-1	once	CASIQTSGVYNEQFF	TGTGCCAGCATCCAGACTAGCGGGGTATACAATGAGCAGTTCTTC
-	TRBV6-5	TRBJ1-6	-	CASQDRLNRSPLHF	TGTGCCAGCCAGGACAGATTAAACCGTTCACCCCTCCACTTT
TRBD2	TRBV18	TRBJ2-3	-	CASSPPSSGAPQYF	TGTGCCAGCTCACCACCCTCTAGCGGGGCCCCGCAGTATTTT
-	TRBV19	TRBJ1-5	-	CASSTIGRSNQPQHF	TGTGCCAGTAGTACGATAGGGAGGAGCAATCAGCCCCAGCATTTT
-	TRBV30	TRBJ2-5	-	CAWSVQETQYF	TGTGCCTGGAGCGTCCAAGAGACCCAGTACTTC
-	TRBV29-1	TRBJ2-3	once	CSAKSRVGTDTQYF	TGCAGCGCGAAATCCAGGGTTGGGACAGATACGCAGTATTTT
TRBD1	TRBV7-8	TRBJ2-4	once	CASSRALLTGSFQDIQYF	TGTGCCAGCAGCCGAGCCCTCCTGACAGGGAGTTTTCAAGACATTCAGTACTTC
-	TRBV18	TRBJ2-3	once	CASSPGEGGTDTQYF	TGTGCCAGCTCACCCGGGGAGGGGGGCACAGATACGCAGTATTTT